This record concerns one T cell receptor (beta chain) sequence. This receptor's antigen is unknown. Per-base quality was not reported, and no clone a single base away is much larger than it. This sample is drawn from a study of identifying expanded T cells in peripheral blood (dated by TCRdb to between 2018 and 2020). Looking at the study overall: Separate aliquots of the same genomic DNA pool were sequenced to produce technical replicates, and four replicates were compared in pairs.

Overall study results and their limits: About 1.3 differentially abundant clones were flagged by the binomial model between technical replicates, whereas about 16 and 20 were flagged over roughly two weeks and four weeks, respectively. The authors expected biological variance in healthy repertoires might increase further over much longer intervals such as months to years. In all healthy donors, the variance in clone template counts between samples taken roughly 14 days apart rose significantly as total template count increased. Across all healthy-donor time intervals, the beta-binomial model significantly lowered both the number of clones called differentially abundant and the false-positive rate.

The CDR3 holds 12 amino acids from the cysteine to the phenylalanine. Only the CDR3 DNA stays, 36 bases, in frame from base 1. V and J are trimmed by 7 bases and 6 bases, and the gene matches miss 6 bases of the junction. CDR1 GTSNPN and CDR2 SVGIG were looked up in the germline V gene (reference sequence). TCRbeta CDR3 regions were profiled by bias-controlled multiplex PCR amplification of genomic DNA with the immunoSEQ Assay. The original methods were these. The absolute abundance of each unique TCRbeta CDR3 region was quantified after sequences were collapsed and filtered. Differential abundance was tested with a binomial (Fisher-equivalent) model and with a beta-binomial model adding time-dependent variance fitted from healthy donors. Clones with fewer than 5 combined templates were excluded, and clones with Benjamini-Hochberg FDR below 0.01 were called differentially abundant. In the beta-binomial model, variance was expressed as a function of the total template count across the two samples, in the form v = (b*log(k)+a)^2. The table comes from immuneACCESS by way of TCRdb, which keeps in-frame sequences with V and J called. Part of the clones is missing from these tables; in studies checked, under half for an unresolved V gene and the rest for unknown reasons. V and J calls and clone size are copied from that table; D and trimming were computed from the DNA. Present in this sample are approximately 100,000 clones, approximately 90% of which were seen just once. In total, the top ten clones hold 15% to 20% of the sample.

No immune events such as infections were documented for the healthy donors during the collection period. To calibrate time-dependent variance in a beta-binomial model of T-cell clone differential abundance, blood repertoires from healthy donors were used as a training cohort. The training cohort included approximately 10 healthy donors, of whom 3 were female and 7 were male. Donor ages ranged from roughly 29 to 64 years, with an average of 43 years. Whole blood from each healthy donor was obtained from a commercial supplier and was collected at three time points around 13 days apart. For immunosequencing, genomic DNA was extracted from unsorted whole blood.

Sequenced: blood. This TCR derives from a person aged 18 to 75 in good health. The sequence joins TRBV30 to TRBJ2-3, and 8 junctional nucleotides match TRBD2. The CDR3 amino acid sequence is: CASSGGGDTQYF. The base sequence is TGTGCCTCGAGCGGGGGCGGGGATACGCAGTATTTT.